This is a list of T cell receptor beta chains from one sample in a study of CD4 T cells in relation to SARS-CoV-2 and coronaviruses. Data came from immunoSEQ multiplex PCR; TCRdb stores just in-frame clones and leaves some out. This sample carries about 60,000 clones, about 94% of them seen once, and the ten largest clones take around 0.13%. Sequencing was performed on naive CD4+ T cells from PBMCs. These receptors were collected from a human donor in good health. The CDR3 runs from the conserved cysteine through the conserved F or W. Each record gives: D gene, V gene, J gene, clone size, CDR3 protein, CDR3 DNA. The D gene is left open where the match is weak. Clone size is not always given. Where it is, it says once, few, many or a class for expanded clones.

>NA|TRBV25-1|TRBJ2-2|NA
CASKGLRTGELFF
TGTGCCAGCAAGGGCCTGCGCACCGGGGAGCTGTTTTTT
>TRBD1|TRBV29-1|TRBJ2-3|NA
CSVSAPGQGTDTQYF
TGCAGCGTTTCTGCGCCGGGACAGGGAACAGATACGCAGTATTTT
>NA|TRBV19|TRBJ1-1|NA
CASSNARRDTEAFF
TGTGCCAGTAGTAACGCCCGCAGGGACACTGAAGCTTTCTTT
>NA|TRBV18|TRBJ2-3|NA
CASSPPMRTDTQYF
TGTGCCAGCTCACCACCTATGCGCACAGATACGCAGTATTTT
>NA|TRBV5-1|TRBJ2-5|NA
CASSLAGRAETQYF
TGCGCCAGCAGCTTGGCGGGCAGGGCAGAGACCCAGTACTTC
>TRBD1|TRBV24-1|TRBJ2-2|NA
CATTGVRAGELFF
TGTGCCACTACAGGGGTGCGGGCCGGGGAGCTGTTTTTT
>NA|TRBV5-1|TRBJ2-1|NA
CASSGERIGNEQFF
TGCGCCAGCTCGGGGGAGCGGATTGGTAATGAGCAGTTCTTC
>NA|TRBV28|TRBJ1-2|once
CASSGGAWGYTF
TGTGCCAGCAGCGGGGGGGCTTGGGGCTACACCTTC
>NA|TRBV18|TRBJ2-7|NA
CASSPTSGYEQYF
TGTGCCAGCTCACCAACCAGCGGCTACGAGCAGTACTTC
>NA|TRBV15|TRBJ2-7|once
CATSDAGYLSYEQYF
TGTGCCACCAGCGATGCGGGCTACCTCTCCTACGAGCAGTACTTC
>NA|TRBV7-9|TRBJ1-2|NA
CASSLAGVHYGYTF
TGTGCCAGCAGCTTAGCTGGTGTTCATTATGGCTACACCTTC
>NA|TRBV28|TRBJ2-7|few
CASGGQPSYEQYF
TGTGCCAGCGGGGGGCAGCCTTCCTACGAGCAGTACTTC
>NA|TRBV11-2|TRBJ2-1|NA
CASSPRYNEQFF
TGTGCCAGCAGCCCCAGATACAATGAGCAGTTCTTC
>NA|TRBV9|TRBJ2-6|NA
CASSIGNSGANVLTF
TGTGCCAGCAGCATCGGAAACTCTGGGGCCAACGTCCTGACTTTC
>NA|TRBV9|TRBJ2-3|once
CASSAREVSGGDTQYF
TGTGCCAGCAGCGCGAGGGAGGTTTCGGGTGGAGATACGCAGTATTTT
>TRBD2|TRBV24-1|TRBJ2-7|NA
CATSQGGRGGPISYEQYF
TGTGCCACCAGTCAAGGGGGTCGGGGGGGGCCCATCTCCTACGAGCAGTACTTC
>NA|TRBV7-3|TRBJ2-5|NA
CASSLAGWGETQYF
TGTGCCAGCAGCTTAGCGGGGTGGGGGGAGACCCAGTACTTC